The 24 T cell receptor beta chains presented below share a single source sample, sequenced in a study of shared clonotypes between healthy human individuals. Repertoires were generated with immunoSEQ multiplex PCR, while TCRdb's copy carries only in-frame clones and drops some. This table holds 550,000 to 700,000 clones, roughly 73% found once. Sequencing input: memory CD4+ T cells sorted from blood. Subset of the sample: CD45RA-negative fraction. The source of these receptors is a woman in her 30s in good health.

V usage is TRBV6-1 and J usage is TRBJ1-3; unclear D gene. Trimming left V 6 bases short and J 4 bases short, with 7 bases between. The CDR3 is made up of 12 amino acids. Germline V gene sequence: CDR1 MNHNS, CDR2 SASEGT. In nucleotides, the CDR3 is TGTGCCAGCAGGGACCCGGGAAACACCATATATTTT. This sequence encodes CASRDPGNTIYF.

The rearrangement links TRBV7-9 to TRBJ1-2; D perhaps matches TRBD1 (5 bases). This CDR3 spans 15 amino acids. The ends were cut back, 4 bases at V and 8 bases at J, with 20 bases in the middle. Germline loops: CDR1 SEHNR, CDR2 FQNEAQ (reference sequence). The CDR3 coding sequence is TGTGCCAGCAGCTCGACAGAGTCGCGCGGGATCGGCTACACCTTC. Translated: CASSSTESRGIGYTF. Full variable domain (rest looked up from reference TRBV7-9 and TRBJ1-2): DTGVSQNPRHKITKRGQNVTFRCDPISEHNRLYWYRQTLGQGPEFLTYFQNEAQLEKSRLLSDRFSAERPKGSFSTLEIQRTEQGDSAMYLCASSSTESRGIGYTFGSGTRLTVV.

This chain links TRBV7-9 with TRBJ2-7; 7 bases line up with TRBD1. J lost 5 bases, V lost 8 bases, and 9 bases had no gene match. This CDR3 spans 13 amino acids. The germline gives CDR1 SEHNR, CDR2 FQNEAQ (reference sequence). CDR3 in amino acids: CASAKTGDNEQYF. The CDR3 DNA is TGTGCCAGCGCCAAAACAGGGGACAACGAGCAGTACTTC.

The chain links TRBV7-9 to TRBJ2-6; D could derive from TRBD1 or TRBD2 (5 bases each). The CDR3 loop spans 15 amino acids. Trimming removed 5 bases at V and 0 bases at J, with 8 bases between. Germline V gives CDR1 SEHNR, CDR2 FQNEAQ (reference sequence). The CDR3 region has the DNA TGTGCCAGCAGCCGAGGGACCTCTGGGGCCAACGTCCTGACTTTC. It is translated as CASSRGTSGANVLTF.

This chain uses TRBV25-1 with TRBJ2-1, with TRBD1 matching over 8 bases. The trim removed 4 bases at V and 4 bases at J, leaving 6 bases unmatched. This CDR3 region has 15 residues. Germline V gene lookup returns CDR1 MGHDK and CDR2 SYGVNS. CDR3 bases: TGTGCCAGCAGTGTGGGACAGGCATTTTACAATGAGCAGTTCTTC. This codes for CASSVGQAFYNEQFF.

The CDR3 here is CASSLDPPGQAGLGEQFF. Written as DNA, the CDR3 is TGCGCCAGCAGCTTGGACCCCCCGGGACAAGCAGGGTTGGGTGAGCAGTTCTTC. The V and J genes are TRBV5-1 and TRBJ2-1; TRBD1 might be the D (6 bases). V shed 0 bases and J shed 9 bases, with 25 bases lying between them. This CDR3 is 18 amino acids long. CDR1 is SGHRS and CDR2 is YFSETQ in the germline V gene.

In its sample, this clone was seen a few times. This sequence joins TRBV6-6 and TRBJ1-1, with D maybe TRBD1 (5 bases). Germline CDR1 is MNHNY and CDR2 is SVGAGI (reference sequence). This CDR3 has 16 residues. Trimming pared 4 bases from V and 2 bases from J, leaving 17 bases between. The CDR3 spells CASSSRQSSQNTEAFF. In DNA, the CDR3 is TGTGCCAGCAGTTCACGACAGTCCTCGCAAAACACTGAAGCTTTCTTT.

J is TRBJ1-3 and V is TRBV25-1; D perhaps matches TRBD1 (6 bases). Trimming left V 2 bases short and J 0 bases short, with 8 bases between. The CDR3 has 15 residues. CDR1 and CDR2 from the germline V gene are MGHDK and SYGVNS. The CDR3 DNA follows: TGTGCCAGCAGTGAAGGGGGGGCCTCTGGAAACACCATATATTTT. Translated, it gives CASSEGGASGNTIYF.

J is TRBJ1-5 and V is TRBV28; TRBD1 matches at 10 bases. CDR3 length: 16 residues. The trim removed 6 bases at V and 7 bases at J, leaving 12 bases unmatched. Germline-derived CDR1 and CDR2 are MDHEN and SYDVKM. CDR3 protein: CASSIRVGQGGQPQHF. CDR3 DNA: TGTGCCAGCAGCATCCGCGTCGGACAGGGGGGACAGCCCCAGCATTTT.

The CDR3 nucleotides are TGTGCCAGCAGCCGACGACTTAAAGAGACCCAGTACTTC. Its protein is CASSRRLKETQYF. The genes are TRBV14 and TRBJ2-5, with D unresolved. CDR3 length: 13 residues. Germline V gives CDR1 SGHDN, CDR2 FVKESK. V lost 4 bases and J 3 bases, leaving 9 bases between the germline ends.

This clone was counted a single time. The V and J genes are TRBV7-9 and TRBJ1-2, with D maybe TRBD1 (5 bases). The CDR3 consists of 15 residues. V gave up 5 bases and J gave up 3 bases, with 16 bases separating them. Germline V gene lookup returns CDR1 SEHNR and CDR2 FQNEAQ (reference sequence). This CDR3 reads CASSPGTVEDYGYTF. In DNA, the CDR3 is TGTGCCAGCAGCCCAGGGACGGTGGAGGACTATGGCTACACCTTC.

This clone occurred a few times. The identical CDR3 is also encoded by other nucleotide sequences in the sample. The V gene is TRBV28, the J gene TRBJ2-7; D unresolved. Deletions cut 6 bases from V and 3 bases from J, with 6 bases between. The CDR3 contains 11 residues. From germline, CDR1 is MDHEN and CDR2 SYDVKM. The CDR3 protein is CASSGFYEQYF. In DNA, the CDR3 is TGTGCCAGCAGCGGCTTCTACGAGCAGTACTTC. The variable domain in full, with the rest retrieved from reference TRBV28 and TRBJ2-7, is DVKVTQSSRYLVKRTGEKVFLECVQDMDHENMFWYRQDPGLGLRLIYFSYDVKMKEKGDIPEGYSVSREKKERFSLILESASTNQTSMYLCASSGFYEQYFGPGTRLTVT.

The chain joins TRBV5-1 to TRBJ1-5, with D perhaps TRBD1 (5 bases). The germline gives CDR1 SGHRS, CDR2 YFSETQ. V lost 0 bases and J 5 bases, leaving 12 bases between the germline ends. The CDR3 contains 15 residues. The CDR3: CASSLASGDYQPQHF. Written as DNA, the CDR3 is TGCGCCAGCAGCTTGGCCTCGGGGGACTATCAGCCCCAGCATTTT.

To note about this clone: The identical CDR3 is also encoded by other nucleotide sequences in the sample. The rearrangement uses TRBV7-2 and TRBJ2-3; no clear D gene. Trimming removed 5 bases at V and 1 base at J, with 7 bases between. Germline loops: CDR1 SGHTA, CDR2 FQGNSA. The CDR3 totals 13 residues. For the CDR3, the DNA is TGTGCCAGCAGCCGCCCTGGCACAGATACGCAGTATTTT. It encodes CASSRPGTDTQYF.

A single count supports this clone. This sequence joins TRBV28 and TRBJ2-1; 11 bases fit TRBD2. Germline lookup yields CDR1 MDHEN and CDR2 SYDVKM. The CDR3 length is 15 residues. The V and J ends lost 6 bases and 8 bases, in that order; junction bases with no gene match: 9. As DNA, the CDR3 is TGTGCCAGCAGGGGTAGCGGGAGGGCCTTCGATGAGCAGTTCTTC. It encodes CASRGSGRAFDEQFF.

This chain uses TRBV10-2 with TRBJ2-7, with 12 bases that match TRBD2. The CDR3 has 19 amino acids. The germline CDR1 and CDR2 sequences are WSHSY and SAAADI. V lost 2 bases to trimming and J lost 2 bases; unmatched junction nucleotides: 13. The CDR3 nucleotides are TGCGCCAGCAGTGAGGATCGGAGACTAGCGGGAGTCAAACCCTACGAGCAGTACTTC. It is translated as CASSEDRRLAGVKPYEQYF.

Ten or more counts support this clone. This chain uses TRBV7-2 with TRBJ2-1, with TRBD2 as a possible D gene (6 bases). The germline V gene has CDR1 SGHTA and CDR2 FQGNSA. The CDR3 runs to 16 residues. With 3 bases removed from V and 12 bases from J, the gap between germline ends came to 24 bases. Written as DNA, the CDR3 is TGTGCCAGCAGCTTCTTGCCTAGCGCAATCACGGGTGGGCAGTTCTTC. Translated, it gives CASSFLPSAITGGQFF.

In nucleotides, the CDR3 is TGCAGCGTGAGCGGGGGCTCCTACGAGCAGTACTTC. Translated, it gives CSVSGGSYEQYF. The chain couples TRBV29-1 to TRBJ2-5; 8 nucleotides align to TRBD2. The J call may be faulty, since TRBJ2-7 better matches the DNA end. Germline CDR1 is SQVTM and CDR2 is ANQGSEA. The CDR3 contains 12 residues.

The chain couples TRBV11-2 to TRBJ2-7; TRBD1 might be the D (5 bases). The V and J ends lost 1 base and 3 bases respectively, with 7 bases between them. Germline values: CDR1 SGHAT, CDR2 FQNNGV. There are 13 residues in the CDR3. In nucleotides, the CDR3 is TGTGCCAGCAGCTTAGTGGGGCACTACGAGCAGTACTTC. This translates into CASSLVGHYEQYF.

The rearrangement joins TRBV27 to TRBJ1-1; 9 nucleotides align to TRBD1. V was pared by 5 bases and J by 4 bases, with 11 bases of the junction left unmatched. The CDR3 sequence is 16 residues long. Germline V lookup: CDR1 MNHEY, CDR2 SMNVEV (reference sequence). Here the CDR3 reads CASSVIQGARGTEAFF. The CDR3 region has the DNA TGTGCCAGCAGTGTCATACAGGGGGCGCGGGGCACTGAAGCTTTCTTT.

This chain joins TRBV5-5 and TRBJ2-7, with 7 bases lining up with TRBD2. The V and J ends lost 4 bases and 5 bases, in that order; junction bases with no gene match: 9. The germline CDR1 and CDR2 sequences are SGHKS and YYEKEE (reference sequence). The CDR3 spans 14 residues. For the CDR3, the DNA is TGTGCCAGCAGCACGGACTGGGAGGGCGACGAGCAGTACTTC. Protein sequence: CASSTDWEGDEQYF.

V is TRBV19 and J is TRBJ2-3; tentatively, D is TRBD1 or TRBD2 (5 bases each). Trimming shortened V by 3 bases and J by 6 bases, and 16 bases separated the two germline ends. CDR3 length equals 15 residues. Germline lookup yields CDR1 LNHDA and CDR2 SQIVND (reference sequence). CDR3 loop: CASSMAGHTGDTQYF. The CDR3 bases are TGTGCCAGTAGTATGGCCGGACACACGGGGGATACGCAGTATTTT.

This chain joins TRBV7-9 and TRBJ1-2; no clear D. The CDR3 has 13 residues. V was cut by 5 bases and J by 4 bases, with 11 bases left in between. Germline assignment: CDR1 SEHNR and CDR2 FQNEAQ (reference sequence). The CDR3 protein is CASSPGPSYGYTF. As DNA, the CDR3 is TGTGCCAGCAGCCCCGGGCCGTCCTATGGCTACACCTTC.

This clone was found a few times. The chain's CDR3 is CASSLTGIREPQHF. The CDR3 DNA sequence: TGTGCCAGCAGCTTAACAGGGATAAGGGAGCCCCAGCATTTT. This chain connects TRBV7-8 to TRBJ1-5, with a possible D match to TRBD1 (6 bases). Germline lookup yields CDR1 SGHVS and CDR2 FQNEAQ. The CDR3 has 14 residues. The germline V and J ends were trimmed by 2 bases and 8 bases, with 13 bases remaining between them.